This TCR beta chain was documented in a study of T-cell memory formation after mild COVID-19. Study at large: TCR clusters were largely donor specific. Study-level points and caveats: Proof of SARS-CoV-2 specificity was absent for the second-wave clones that crested on day 37. Most CD4+ clones that shrank were in CM and EM, while CD8+ ones turned up in EMRA.

The germline V gene encodes CDR1 MNHNS and CDR2 SASEGT. Between the trimmed V and J ends, which lost 7 bases and 0 bases, there was a span of 19 bases. The CDR3 spans 17 residues. This clonotype came up a few times. Its antigen is unknown. cDNA libraries for TCR alpha and TCR beta, carrying sample barcodes and UMIs, came from 5'RACE with constant-segment primers. TCRdb passed the 5' RACE reads through MiXCR, listing each CDR3 protein once. Among 210,000 or so distinct CDR3 sequences listed, approximately 20% were seen once. This TCR was sampled from an adult woman who had mild COVID-19 (a few samples of this study predate the infection). Cell type and time point are not known. Sequenced input: PBMCs or a T cell subset sorted from them (not recorded which). The chain joins TRBV6-1 to TRBJ1-5; D is perhaps TRBD1 (5 bases). CDR3 loop: CASTLVPGGTSNQPQHF. The CDR3 DNA reads TGTGCCAGCACCCTAGTACCCGGGGGTACTAGCAATCAGCCCCAGCATTTT.